One sample yielded the 10 T cell receptor beta chains listed below, sequenced in a study of blood T cells in healthy people across ages. Combining a sample-barcoded 5' primer with a J-beta primer mix, a second PCR ran for roughly 6 to 12 cycles. TCRdb redid the calling of the 5' RACE reads with MiXCR, one entry per CDR3 protein. The repertoire holds over a million distinct CDR3 sequences, with approximately 59% as singletons. The sequenced material came from blood. The receptors stem from a man aged 18 to 29 in good health.

The genes are TRBV11-2 and TRBJ1-4; D is undetermined. V was shortened by 0 bases and J by 4 bases, with 6 bases between the two germline ends. There are 14 residues in the CDR3. CDR1 and CDR2 (germline): SGHAT, FQNNGV. For the CDR3, the DNA is TGTGCCAGCAGCTTAGATTCCCATAATGAAAAACTGTTTTTT. Its translation is CASSLDSHNEKLFF. Combining the CDR3 with reference TRBV11-2 and TRBJ1-4 gives the whole variable domain EAGVAQSPRYKIIEKRQSVAFWCNPISGHATLYWYQQILGQGPKLLIQFQNNGVVDDSQLPKDRFSAERLKGVDSTLKIQPAKLEDSAVYLCASSLDSHNEKLFFGSGTQLSVL.

This clonotype was recorded a few times. The V gene is TRBV4-3, the J gene TRBJ1-5; the D is unclear. Trimming stripped 4 bases from V and 6 bases from J, with 13 bases between. There are 14 residues in the CDR3. The germline V gene has CDR1 LGHNA and CDR2 YSLEER. CDR3 loop: CASSPGLDFQPQHF. The CDR3 DNA is TGCGCCAGCAGCCCGGGTCTCGACTTTCAGCCCCAGCATTTT.

The chain employs TRBV12-3 or TRBV12-4 and TRBJ2-5; 7 bases line up with TRBD1. The junction had 19 bases not matched to a gene; V was cut back by 4 bases and J by 11 bases. This CDR3 contains 16 residues. CDR3 sequence: CASSSEDRTGTLEQYF. The CDR3, as DNA: TGTGCCAGCAGTTCAGAGGACAGGACGGGTACTCTTGAGCAGTACTTC.

Only a few counts were recorded for this clonotype. The rearrangement joins TRBV12-3 or TRBV12-4 to TRBJ2-1; no definite D call. The V end lost 5 bases, the J end lost 8 bases, and 7 bases lay between the germline ends. The CDR3 consists of 11 residues. The CDR3 DNA sequence: TGTGCCAGCAGTCTACAGTATGAGCAGTTCTTC. Encoded protein: CASSLQYEQFF.

The gene calls are TRBV20-1 and TRBJ1-1; TRBD1 matches at 9 bases. This CDR3 contains 16 residues. Germline lookup yields CDR1 DFQATT and CDR2 SNEGSKA (reference sequence). J was trimmed by 0 bases and V by 6 bases; bases with no gene match: 11. The CDR3 bases are TGCAGTGCCCCGGGACAGGGAGGCCCGATGAACACTGAAGCTTTCTTT. Protein sequence: CSAPGQGGPMNTEAFF.

This clonotype was counted a few times. CDR3: CASSQGPAVNTEAFF. In DNA, the CDR3 is TGTGCCAGCTCCCAGGGGCCAGCCGTGAACACTGAAGCTTTCTTT. This chain joins TRBV27 and TRBJ1-1; maybe TRBD1 (6 bases). Germline values: CDR1 MNHEY, CDR2 SMNVEV (reference sequence). The CDR3 is 15 residues long. The ends were cut back, 8 bases at V and 0 bases at J, with 16 bases in the middle.

The V gene is TRBV5-1, the J gene TRBJ2-7; D remains unclear. Germline V lookup: CDR1 SGHRS, CDR2 YFSETQ. Trimming shortened V by 0 bases and J by 2 bases, and 9 bases separated the two germline ends. The CDR3 extends over 14 amino acids. The CDR3: CASSLAMATYEQYF. CDR3 in DNA: TGCGCCAGCAGCTTGGCCATGGCAACCTACGAGCAGTACTTC.

The chain recombines TRBV29-1 with TRBJ2-1; either TRBD1 or TRBD2 may supply D (5 bases each). CDR3 length: 12 amino acids. Trimming left V 4 bases short and J 5 bases short, with 9 bases between. The germline CDR1 and CDR2 sequences are SQVTM and ANQGSEA. CDR3 DNA: TGCAGCGTTGGGGGGACCCACAATGAGCAGTTCTTC. Amino acids: CSVGGTHNEQFF.

The CDR3: CASSAGTGDNEAFF. Here the CDR3 DNA reads TGTGCCAGCAGCGCAGGGACTGGGGACAATGAAGCTTTCTTT. V gene TRBV12-3 or TRBV12-4 combines with J gene TRBJ1-1, with D perhaps TRBD1 (6 bases). The V and J ends lost 6 bases and 7 bases respectively, with 18 bases between them. This CDR3 spans 14 amino acids.

The V gene is TRBV27, the J gene TRBJ1-1, with 10 bases identical to TRBD1. This CDR3 region has 15 residues. V shed 7 bases and J 7 bases; nucleotides not matched to a gene: 12. CDR1 and CDR2 (germline): MNHEY, SMNVEV (reference sequence). As DNA, the CDR3 is TGTGCCAGCAAGGTCAGACAGGGGGCCTTATTTGAAGCTTTCTTT. Protein: CASKVRQGALFEAFF.